Listed below are T cell receptor beta chains from one sample, sequenced in a study of blood T cells in healthy people across ages. Each CDR3 protein gets one entry after TCRdb re-called the 5' RACE reads with MiXCR. The sample holds approximately 800,000 distinct CDR3 sequences, roughly 26% seen once. The same data also contributed to another study, on T cells of mothers and their children.

Sequenced: blood. The receptor source for this set is a boy between 10 and 17 years old in good health. The CDR3 runs from the conserved cysteine through the conserved F or W. Fields, in order: J gene, clone size, D gene, V gene, CDR3 DNA, CDR3 protein. A D gene is named only where the DNA matches it firmly. Clone sizes are given selectively: once, few, many, or a class where the clone is expanded.

TRBJ2-2	few	TRBD1	TRBV27	TGTGCCAGCGGGCACAGGGTAAGGGGGCCCACCGGGGAGCTGTTTTTT	CASGHRVRGPTGELFF
TRBJ1-4	few	-	TRBV20-1	TGCAGTGCTAGCGGGGTCGGATCGGATTTTAATGAAAAACTGTTTTTT	CSASGVGSDFNEKLFF
TRBJ2-4	few	-	TRBV15	TGTGCCACCAGCTCTCGTGGTAGCGCCAAAAACATTCAGTACTTC	CATSSRGSAKNIQYF
TRBJ2-7	many	-	TRBV20-1	TGCAGTGCCCTTCCAGACCGGAACCTCTACGAGCAGTACTTC	CSALPDRNLYEQYF
TRBJ2-5	-	TRBD2	TRBV7-9	TGTGCCAGCAGCTTAGGGGGACTAGCGGGGCCCCAAGAGACCCAGTACTTC	CASSLGGLAGPQETQYF
TRBJ1-2	-	-	TRBV6-5	TGTGCCAGCAGTAGCACAGGAAGGTCTGGCTACACCTTC	CASSSTGRSGYTF
TRBJ1-1	-	TRBD1	TRBV5-1	TGCGCCAGCAGCGGAGGGGGCCAGAACACCGAAGCTTTCTTT	CASSGGGQNTEAFF
TRBJ2-7	-	-	TRBV10-2	TGCGCCAGCACCGGGGCCCTCTCCTACGAGCAGTACTTC	CASTGALSYEQYF
TRBJ2-1	few	-	TRBV30	TGTGCCTGGAGTGGCGTTTCTCCGCTGCATGAGCAGTTCTTC	CAWSGVSPLHEQFF
TRBJ2-5	-	TRBD2	TRBV3-1	TGTGCCAGCAGCCAAGATGGGGGCCAACTAGCGGGGGGGCCTCGGGAGACCCAGTACTTC	CASSQDGGQLAGGPRETQYF
TRBJ2-7	few	-	TRBV2	TGTGCCAGTCTGGGGTCGCAGGGCTCCTACGAGCAGTACTTC	CASLGSQGSYEQYF
TRBJ1-5	-	TRBD1	TRBV20-1	TGCAGTGCTAGTAGTGCGACAGGGGGGGACCAGCCCCAGCATTTT	CSASSATGGDQPQHF
TRBJ1-2	-	-	TRBV20-1	TGCAGTGCTAGAGCGTTTTCAGGGGAGCAAGTAGGCTACACCTTC	CSARAFSGEQVGYTF
TRBJ2-3	few	TRBD2	TRBV5-5	TGTGCCAGCAGTTTGTCACTAGCGGGAGCTTCAGATACGCAGTATTTT	CASSLSLAGASDTQYF
TRBJ2-5	few	-	TRBV19	TGTGCCAGTAGTATTAGGGGCCTAGCCCAAGAGACCCAGTACTTC	CASSIRGLAQETQYF
TRBJ2-7	few	-	TRBV10-3	TGTGCCATCAATGAGGGGGAGGGGATCTACGAGCAGTACTTC	CAINEGEGIYEQYF
TRBJ2-2	once	-	TRBV5-1	TGCGCCAGCAGCGGCTCAGGAAATCTGGGGGAGCTGTTTTTT	CASSGSGNLGELFF
TRBJ2-5	-	-	TRBV7-8	TGTGCCAGCAGCTTAGTTAGGCAGAAAGAGACCCAGTACTTC	CASSLVRQKETQYF
TRBJ2-3	-	-	TRBV7-8	TGTGCCAGCAGCCTCTTTCGATTGGACCTGGGAGATACGCAGTATTTT	CASSLFRLDLGDTQYF
TRBJ2-1	-	-	TRBV7-9	TGTGCCAGCAGCTTAGGGGGGGCGTCGATCAATGAGCAGTTCTTC	CASSLGGASINEQFF
TRBJ2-5	-	TRBD2	TRBV9	TGTGCCAGCAGCGTAGTGGCTAGCGGGAGAGAGACCCAGTACTTC	CASSVVASGRETQYF
TRBJ2-7	-	-	TRBV29-1	TGCAGCGCCGGCGCCAGGAGCTCCTACGAGCAGTACTTC	CSAGARSSYEQYF
TRBJ1-4	-	-	TRBV5-6	TGTGCCAGCAGCTTCAAACCCAACAATGAAAAACTGTTTTTT	CASSFKPNNEKLFF
TRBJ1-4	few	-	TRBV20-1	TGCAGTGCTATTTCGACGGCAACTAATGAAAAACTGTTTTTT	CSAISTATNEKLFF
TRBJ1-4	-	TRBD1	TRBV12-3/TRBV12-4	TGTGCCAGCAGATTCGGGACAGGGCGAAAACTGTTTTTT	CASRFGTGRKLFF